This TCR beta chain originates from a study of STAT5B mutations in CD4+ large granular lymphocyte leukemia. Repertoires were generated with immunoSEQ multiplex PCR, while TCRdb's copy carries only in-frame clones and drops some. The data contain 25,000 to 35,000 clones, around 74% of them singletons. With 5 bases removed from V and 3 bases from J, the gap between germline ends came to 13 bases. This CDR3 region has 14 residues. Germline loops: CDR1 LNHDA, CDR2 SQIVND (reference sequence). This clone was counted a few times. The rearrangement links TRBV19 to TRBJ1-1; D unresolved. Sequenced input: CD4+ T cells from blood buffy coats. The sequence was collected from a human donor in good health. The CDR3 protein is CASSPRRVDTEAFF. CDR3 sequence (DNA): TGTGCCAGTAGTCCCCGGAGGGTGGACACTGAAGCTTTCTTT.